This entry concerns a single TCR beta chain. The data derive from a study of blood T cell repertoires in COVID-19. The repertoire was sequenced with immunoSEQ multiplex PCR; TCRdb's copy has only in-frame clones and lacks some. Of a few hundred thousand clones listed, approximately 77% were seen once; the top ten hold more than 0.95%. The V end was cut by 5 bases, the J end by 2 bases, with 7 bases between. CDR1 SEHNR and CDR2 FQNEAQ come from the germline V gene (reference sequence). The CDR3 runs to 12 residues. J is TRBJ2-7 and V is TRBV7-9; D gene uncertain. What was sequenced was peripheral blood. The clonotype comes from a human donor with acute or convalescent COVID-19. The donor label of this sample is uncertain. As DNA, the CDR3 is TGTGCCAGCAGCATACAGCCCTACGAGCAGTACTTC. Protein: CASSIQPYEQYF.